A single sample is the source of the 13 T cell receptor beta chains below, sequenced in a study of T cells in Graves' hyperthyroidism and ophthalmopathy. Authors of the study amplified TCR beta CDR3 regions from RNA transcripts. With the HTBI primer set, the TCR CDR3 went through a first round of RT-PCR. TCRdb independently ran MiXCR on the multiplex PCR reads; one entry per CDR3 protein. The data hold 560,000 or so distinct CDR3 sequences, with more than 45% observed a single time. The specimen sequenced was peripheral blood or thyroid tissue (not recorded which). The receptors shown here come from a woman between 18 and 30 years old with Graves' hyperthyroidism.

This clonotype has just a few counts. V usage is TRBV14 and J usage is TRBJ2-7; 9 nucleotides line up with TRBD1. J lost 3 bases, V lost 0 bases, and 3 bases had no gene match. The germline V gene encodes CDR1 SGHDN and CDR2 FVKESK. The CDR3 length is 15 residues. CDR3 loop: CASSQDETGGYEQYF. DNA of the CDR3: TGTGCCAGCAGCCAAGACGAGACAGGGGGCTACGAGCAGTACTTC.

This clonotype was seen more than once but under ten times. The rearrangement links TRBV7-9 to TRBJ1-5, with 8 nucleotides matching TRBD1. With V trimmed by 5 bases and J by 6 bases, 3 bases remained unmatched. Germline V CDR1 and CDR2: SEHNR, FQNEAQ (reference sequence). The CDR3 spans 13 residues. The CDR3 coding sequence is TGTGCCAGCAGCCCCAGGGGGCCTCAGCCCCAGCATTTT. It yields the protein CASSPRGPQPQHF.

The CDR3 DNA reads as TGTGCCACCAGCATACGGGACAGGGGGCAGGACGAGCAGTACTTC. Translated, it gives CATSIRDRGQDEQYF. This rearrangement joins TRBV15 to TRBJ2-7; TRBD1 aligns across 12 bases. Trimming took 4 bases from V and 5 from J; bases not matched to a gene: 6. The CDR3 is made up of 15 amino acids. CDR1 LNHNV and CDR2 YYDKDF come from the germline V gene (reference sequence).

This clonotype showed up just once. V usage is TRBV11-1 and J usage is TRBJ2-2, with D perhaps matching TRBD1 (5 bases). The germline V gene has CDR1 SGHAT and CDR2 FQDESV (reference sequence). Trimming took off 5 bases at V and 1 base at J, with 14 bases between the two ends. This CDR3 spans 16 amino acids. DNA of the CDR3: TGTGCCAGCAGCCCGATTAAGGGGTTGAACACCGGGGAGCTGTTTTTT. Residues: CASSPIKGLNTGELFF.

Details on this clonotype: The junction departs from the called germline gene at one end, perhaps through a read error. CDR3 sequence reads: CDSSLVGRNTEAFF. CDR3 DNA sequence: TGTGACAGCAGCTTGGTGGGGAGGAACACTGAAGCTTTCTTT. The chain is built from TRBV5-4 and TRBJ1-1; D not certain. Germline-derived CDR1 and CDR2 are SGHNT and YYREEE (reference sequence). CDR3 length: 14 residues.

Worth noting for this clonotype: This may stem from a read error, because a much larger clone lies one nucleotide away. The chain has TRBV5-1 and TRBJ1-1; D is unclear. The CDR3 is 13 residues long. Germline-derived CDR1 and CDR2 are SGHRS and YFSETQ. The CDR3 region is CTSRTGENTEAFF. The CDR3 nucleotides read TGCACCAGCAGGACCGGGGAGAACACTGAAGCTTTCTTT. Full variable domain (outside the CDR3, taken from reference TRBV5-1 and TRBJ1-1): KAGVTQTPRYLIKTRGQQVTLSCSPISGHRSVSWYQQTPGQGLQFLFEYFSETQRNKGNFPGRFSGRQFSNSRSEMNVSTLELGDSALYLCTSRTGENTEAFFGQGTRLTVV.

The CDR3 DNA follows: TGTGCCAGCAGCACGGAGAGTCCTCAAGAGACCCAGTACTTC. This codes for CASSTESPQETQYF. This chain joins TRBV7-8 and TRBJ2-5; D uncertain. V lost 5 bases and J lost 2, with 12 bases in between. This CDR3 spans 14 amino acids. The germline gives CDR1 SGHVS, CDR2 FQNEAQ.

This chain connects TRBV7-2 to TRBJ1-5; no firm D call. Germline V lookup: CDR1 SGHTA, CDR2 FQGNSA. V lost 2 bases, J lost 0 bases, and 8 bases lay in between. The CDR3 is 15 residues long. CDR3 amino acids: CASSLFGDSNQPQHF. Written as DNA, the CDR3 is TGTGCCAGCAGCTTATTTGGAGATAGCAATCAGCCCCAGCATTTT.

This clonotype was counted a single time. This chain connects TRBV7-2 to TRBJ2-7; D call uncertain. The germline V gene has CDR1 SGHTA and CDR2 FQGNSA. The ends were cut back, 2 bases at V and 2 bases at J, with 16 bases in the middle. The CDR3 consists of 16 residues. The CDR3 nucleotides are TGTGCCAGCAGCTTAAAGGCGCGACACTTGCCCTACGAGCAGTACTTC. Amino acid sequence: CASSLKARHLPYEQYF.

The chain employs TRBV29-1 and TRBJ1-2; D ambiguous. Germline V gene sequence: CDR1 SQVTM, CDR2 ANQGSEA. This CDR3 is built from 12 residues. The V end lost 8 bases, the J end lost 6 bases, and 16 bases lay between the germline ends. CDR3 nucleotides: TGCAGCCTTTCCGACGGGTCGAATGGCTACACCTTC. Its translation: CSLSDGSNGYTF. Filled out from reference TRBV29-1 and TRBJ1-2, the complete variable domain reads SAVISQKPSRDICQRGTSLTIQCQVDSQVTMMFWYRQQPGQSLTLIATANQGSEATYESGFVIDKFPISRPNLTFSTLTVSNMSPEDSSIYLCSLSDGSNGYTFGSGTRLTVV.

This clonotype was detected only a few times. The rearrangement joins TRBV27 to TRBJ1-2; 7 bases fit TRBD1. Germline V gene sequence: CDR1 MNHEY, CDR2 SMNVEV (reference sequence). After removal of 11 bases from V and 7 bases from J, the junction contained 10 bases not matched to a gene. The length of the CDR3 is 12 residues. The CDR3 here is CACSTGSGGYTF. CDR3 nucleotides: TGTGCCTGTTCGACAGGGTCCGGTGGCTACACCTTC.

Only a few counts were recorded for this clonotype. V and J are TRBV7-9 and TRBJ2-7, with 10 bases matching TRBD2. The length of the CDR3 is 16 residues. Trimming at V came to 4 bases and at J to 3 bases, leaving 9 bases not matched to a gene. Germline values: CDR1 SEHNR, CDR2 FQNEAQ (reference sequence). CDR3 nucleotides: TGTGCCAGCAGCTCCGACTCTAGCGGGAGATTCTACGAGCAGTACTTC. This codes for CASSSDSSGRFYEQYF. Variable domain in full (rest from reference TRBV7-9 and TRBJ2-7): DTGVSQNPRHKITKRGQNVTFRCDPISEHNRLYWYRQTLGQGPEFLTYFQNEAQLEKSRLLSDRFSAERPKGSFSTLEIQRTEQGDSAMYLCASSSDSSGRFYEQYFGPGTRLTVT.

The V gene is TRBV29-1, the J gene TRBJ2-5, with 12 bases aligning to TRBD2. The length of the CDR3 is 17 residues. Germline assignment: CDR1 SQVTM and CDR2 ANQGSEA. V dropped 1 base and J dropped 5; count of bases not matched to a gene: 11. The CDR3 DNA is TGCAGCGTTGAAGGGGGACTAGCGGGCAGGGAGTATGAGACCCAGTACTTC. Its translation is CSVEGGLAGREYETQYF.